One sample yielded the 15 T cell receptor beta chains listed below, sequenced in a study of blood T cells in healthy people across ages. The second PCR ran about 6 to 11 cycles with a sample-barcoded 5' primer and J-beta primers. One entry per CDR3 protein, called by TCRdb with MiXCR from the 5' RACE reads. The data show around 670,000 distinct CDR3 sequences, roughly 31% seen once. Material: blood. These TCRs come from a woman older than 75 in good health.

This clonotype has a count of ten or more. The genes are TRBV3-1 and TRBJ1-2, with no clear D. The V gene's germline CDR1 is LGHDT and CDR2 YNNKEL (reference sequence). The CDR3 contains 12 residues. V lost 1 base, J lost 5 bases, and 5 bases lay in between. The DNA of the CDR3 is TGTGCCAGCAGCCAAGGGGCGTATGGCTACACCTTC. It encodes CASSQGAYGYTF.

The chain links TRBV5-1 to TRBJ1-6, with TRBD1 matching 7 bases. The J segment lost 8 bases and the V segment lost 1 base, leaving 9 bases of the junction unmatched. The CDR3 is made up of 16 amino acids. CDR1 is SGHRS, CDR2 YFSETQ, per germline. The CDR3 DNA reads TGCGCCAGCAGCTTGATCGGGCAGGGGGGGGATTCACCCCTCCACTTT. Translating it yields CASSLIGQGGDSPLHF.

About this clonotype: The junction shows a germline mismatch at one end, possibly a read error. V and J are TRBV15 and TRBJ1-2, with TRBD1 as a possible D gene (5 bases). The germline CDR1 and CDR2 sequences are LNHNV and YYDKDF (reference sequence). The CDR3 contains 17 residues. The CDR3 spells CATSGDWSGRLEGGYTF. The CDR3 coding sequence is TGTGCCACCAGCGGAGATTGGTCAGGGAGGCTCGAGGGTGGCTACACCTTC.

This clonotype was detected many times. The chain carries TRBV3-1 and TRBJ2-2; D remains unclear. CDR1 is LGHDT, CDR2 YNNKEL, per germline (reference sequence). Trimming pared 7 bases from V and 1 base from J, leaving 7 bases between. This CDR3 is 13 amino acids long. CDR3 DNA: TGTGCCAGCACCAGACAGAACACCGGGGAGCTGTTTTTT. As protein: CASTRQNTGELFF.

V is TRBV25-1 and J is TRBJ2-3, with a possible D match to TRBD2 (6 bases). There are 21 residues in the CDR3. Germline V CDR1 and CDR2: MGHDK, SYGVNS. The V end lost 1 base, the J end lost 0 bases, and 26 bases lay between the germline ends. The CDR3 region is CASSESTSASGPLLSTDTQYF. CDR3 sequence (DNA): TGTGCCAGCAGTGAATCAACATCAGCGAGCGGGCCGCTTCTTAGCACAGATACGCAGTATTTT.

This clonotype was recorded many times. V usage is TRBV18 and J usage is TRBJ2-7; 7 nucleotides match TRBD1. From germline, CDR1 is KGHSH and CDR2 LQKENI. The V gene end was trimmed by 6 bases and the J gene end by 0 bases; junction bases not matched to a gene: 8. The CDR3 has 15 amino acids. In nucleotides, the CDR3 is TGTGCCAGCTCCAGGGACAGCTCATTCTCCTACGAGCAGTACTTC. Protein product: CASSRDSSFSYEQYF.

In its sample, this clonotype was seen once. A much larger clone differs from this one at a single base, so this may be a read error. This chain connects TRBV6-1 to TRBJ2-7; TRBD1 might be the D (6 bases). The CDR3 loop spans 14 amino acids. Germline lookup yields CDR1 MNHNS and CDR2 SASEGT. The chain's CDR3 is CASGERDTRDEQYF. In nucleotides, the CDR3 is TGTGCCAGCGGTGAAAGGGACACCCGGGACGAGCAGTACTTC.

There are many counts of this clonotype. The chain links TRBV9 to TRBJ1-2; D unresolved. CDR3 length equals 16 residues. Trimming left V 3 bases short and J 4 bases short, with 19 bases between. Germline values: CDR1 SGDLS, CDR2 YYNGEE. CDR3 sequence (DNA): TGTGCCAGCAGCGAACAGACCGGGCCCTGGGGCTATGGCTACACCTTC. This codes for CASSEQTGPWGYGYTF.

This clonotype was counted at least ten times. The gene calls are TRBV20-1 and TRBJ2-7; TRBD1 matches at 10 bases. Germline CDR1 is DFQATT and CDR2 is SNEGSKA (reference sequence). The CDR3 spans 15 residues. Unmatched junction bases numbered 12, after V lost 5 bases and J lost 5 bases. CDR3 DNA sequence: TGCAGTGCTCGCGGCCCGACAGGGGGCGTCCACGAGCAGTACTTC. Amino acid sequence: CSARGPTGGVHEQYF.

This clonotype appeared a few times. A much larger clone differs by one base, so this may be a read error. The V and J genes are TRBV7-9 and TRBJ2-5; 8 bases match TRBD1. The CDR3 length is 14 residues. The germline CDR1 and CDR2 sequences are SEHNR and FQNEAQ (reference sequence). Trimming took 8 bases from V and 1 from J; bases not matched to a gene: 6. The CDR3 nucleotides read TGTGCCAGCGGCTCCGGACAGGGCCAAGAGACCCAGTACTTC. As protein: CASGSGQGQETQYF.

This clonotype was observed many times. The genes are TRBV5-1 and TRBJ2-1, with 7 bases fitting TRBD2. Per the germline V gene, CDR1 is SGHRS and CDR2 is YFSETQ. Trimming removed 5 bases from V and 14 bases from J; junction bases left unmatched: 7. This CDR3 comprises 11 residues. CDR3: CASRSGTVEFF. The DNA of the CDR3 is TGCGCCAGCAGAAGCGGGACGGTTGAGTTCTTC.

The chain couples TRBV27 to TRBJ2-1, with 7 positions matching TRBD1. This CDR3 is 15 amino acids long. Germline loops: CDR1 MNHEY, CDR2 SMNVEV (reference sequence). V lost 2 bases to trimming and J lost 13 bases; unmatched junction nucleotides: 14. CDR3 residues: CASSLGHRGVETQFF. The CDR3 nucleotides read TGTGCCAGCAGTTTAGGTCACAGGGGTGTGGAGACCCAGTTCTTC.

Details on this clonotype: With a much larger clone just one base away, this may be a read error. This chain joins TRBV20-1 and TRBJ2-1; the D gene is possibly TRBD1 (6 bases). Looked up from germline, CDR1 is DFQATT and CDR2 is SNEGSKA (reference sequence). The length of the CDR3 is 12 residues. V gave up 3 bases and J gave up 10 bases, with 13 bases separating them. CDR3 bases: TGCAGTGCTAGTACAGGGATCGGGGAGCAGTTCTTC. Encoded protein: CSASTGIGEQFF.

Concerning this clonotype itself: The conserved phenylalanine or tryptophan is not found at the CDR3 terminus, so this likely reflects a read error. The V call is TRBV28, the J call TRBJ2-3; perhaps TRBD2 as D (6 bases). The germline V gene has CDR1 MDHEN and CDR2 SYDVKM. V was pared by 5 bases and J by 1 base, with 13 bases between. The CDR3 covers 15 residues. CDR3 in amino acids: CASSPLRGGTDTQYL. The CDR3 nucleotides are TGTGCCAGCAGTCCGCTACGCGGGGGCACAGATACGCAGTATTTA.

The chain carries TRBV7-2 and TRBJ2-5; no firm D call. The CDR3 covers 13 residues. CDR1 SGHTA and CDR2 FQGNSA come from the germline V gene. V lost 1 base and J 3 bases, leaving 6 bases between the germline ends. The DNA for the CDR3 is TGTGCCAGCAGCTTAGACCGAAAAGAGACCCAGTACTTC. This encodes CASSLDRKETQYF.